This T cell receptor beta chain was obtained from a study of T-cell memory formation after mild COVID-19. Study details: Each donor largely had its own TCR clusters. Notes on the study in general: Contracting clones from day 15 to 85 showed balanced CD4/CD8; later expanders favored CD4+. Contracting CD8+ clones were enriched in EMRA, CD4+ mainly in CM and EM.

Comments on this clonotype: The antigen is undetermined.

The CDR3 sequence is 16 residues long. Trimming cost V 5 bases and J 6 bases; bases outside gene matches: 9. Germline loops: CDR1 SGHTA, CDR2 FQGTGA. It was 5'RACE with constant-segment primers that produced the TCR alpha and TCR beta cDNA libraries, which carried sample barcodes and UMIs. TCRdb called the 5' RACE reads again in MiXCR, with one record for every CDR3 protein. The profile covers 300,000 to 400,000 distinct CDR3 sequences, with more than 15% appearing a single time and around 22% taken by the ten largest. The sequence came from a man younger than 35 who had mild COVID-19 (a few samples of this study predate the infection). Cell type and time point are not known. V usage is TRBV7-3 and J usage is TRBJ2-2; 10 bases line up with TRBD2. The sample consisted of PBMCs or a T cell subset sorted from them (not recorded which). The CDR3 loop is CASSPAGTSVSGELFF. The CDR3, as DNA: TGTGCCAGCAGCCCTGCCGGGACTAGCGTATCCGGGGAGCTGTTTTTT.